This TCR beta chain is from a study of blood T cell repertoires in COVID-19. CDR1 is LGHNA, CDR2 YNFKEQ, per germline. This CDR3 contains 13 residues. With 1 base removed from V and 2 bases from J, the gap between germline ends came to 6 bases. TCRdb's table, derived via immunoSEQ multiplex PCR, lists solely in-frame clones and lacks some. The sample yields 150,000 to 170,000 clones, 91% seen once. Sequencing was performed on peripheral blood. The chain uses TRBV4-2 and TRBJ2-7; unclear D gene. The receptor comes from a man aged 50-60 years with acute or convalescent COVID-19. CDR3 DNA: TGTGCCAGCAGCCAAGGGTCTACCTACGAGCAGTACTTC. Protein product: CASSQGSTYEQYF.